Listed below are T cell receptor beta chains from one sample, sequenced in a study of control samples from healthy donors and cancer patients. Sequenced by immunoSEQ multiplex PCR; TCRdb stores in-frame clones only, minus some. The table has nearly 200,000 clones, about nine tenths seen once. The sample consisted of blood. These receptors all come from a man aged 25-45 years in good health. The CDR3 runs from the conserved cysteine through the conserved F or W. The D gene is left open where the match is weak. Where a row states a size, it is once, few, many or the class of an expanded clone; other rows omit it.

DNA: TGCAGCGTTGTAAGGACAGGGGACAATGAGCAGTTCTTC
CDR3: CSVVRTGDNEQFF
size: once
V: TRBV29-1
D: TRBD1
J: TRBJ2-1

DNA: TGTGCCAGCTCACCACCGGCTCTGGAACAGCCCCAGCATTTT
CDR3: CASSPPALEQPQHF
size: few
V: TRBV18
D: .
J: TRBJ1-5

DNA: TGTGCCACCAGCAGAAGGGACAGGGGTCCCTATGGCTACACCTTC
CDR3: CATSRRDRGPYGYTF
size: .
V: TRBV15
D: TRBD1
J: TRBJ1-2

DNA: TGTGCCAGCAGCTCCCTTGGCGGGAGCACTGAAGCTTTCTTT
CDR3: CASSSLGGSTEAFF
size: .
V: TRBV7-9
D: .
J: TRBJ1-1

DNA: TGTGCCAGCAGCAGGCAGGGGGCGGATAATAATTCACCCCTCCACTTT
CDR3: CASSRQGADNNSPLHF
size: .
V: TRBV2
D: TRBD1
J: TRBJ1-6

DNA: TGTGCCAGCAGCTTCCATATCCGGGACAGGGGCAACTATGGCTACACCTTC
CDR3: CASSFHIRDRGNYGYTF
size: .
V: TRBV7-2
D: TRBD1
J: TRBJ1-2

DNA: TGCGCCAGCAGCGACAGACTAGCGGGGTCCCCAGATACGCAGTATTTT
CDR3: CASSDRLAGSPDTQYF
size: .
V: TRBV5-1
D: TRBD2
J: TRBJ2-3

DNA: TGTGCCAGCAGCTTAGAGGGTATGGGTAGCAATCAGCCCCAGCATTTT
CDR3: CASSLEGMGSNQPQHF
size: .
V: TRBV7-9
D: .
J: TRBJ1-5

DNA: TGTGCCAGCAGCCAACGAGAGCGGGCCCATTCTAGGGATACGCAGTATTTT
CDR3: CASSQRERAHSRDTQYF
size: .
V: TRBV14
D: .
J: TRBJ2-3

DNA: TGTGCCAGCAGCTTATTGCTAGCGGGGGGGGGCTACGAGCAGTACTTC
CDR3: CASSLLLAGGGYEQYF
size: .
V: TRBV11-2
D: TRBD2
J: TRBJ2-7

DNA: TGCGCCAGCAGTGAACAGGAGAATTCACCCCTCCACTTT
CDR3: CASSEQENSPLHF
size: .
V: TRBV10-1
D: .
J: TRBJ1-6

DNA: TGTGCCAGTAGTACAACAGAGTCACCCCTCCACTTT
CDR3: CASSTTESPLHF
size: medium-sized
V: TRBV19
D: .
J: TRBJ1-6

DNA: TGTGCCAGCAGTTCCGGACGGGACAGGGTAAACTTC
CDR3: CASSSGRDRVNF
size: .
V: TRBV7-6
D: TRBD1
J: TRBJ2-7

DNA: TGCGCCAGCAGCCAGACATTCACAGGGGGAGAGACCCAGTACTTC
CDR3: CASSQTFTGGETQYF
size: .
V: TRBV4-1
D: TRBD1
J: TRBJ2-5

DNA: TGTGCTAGTGGTTTGGTAGCGGCGACCTACGAGCAGTACTTC
CDR3: CASGLVAATYEQYF
size: .
V: TRBV12-5
D: .
J: TRBJ2-7

DNA: TGCGCCAGCAGCTCGGGACGGGAATTCACTGAAGCTTTCTTT
CDR3: CASSSGREFTEAFF
size: .
V: TRBV5-1
D: .
J: TRBJ1-1

DNA: TGTGCCAGCAGTTTAGTGGCCCCATGGGATTCTGGGGCCAACGTCCTGACTTTC
CDR3: CASSLVAPWDSGANVLTF
size: .
V: TRBV27
D: .
J: TRBJ2-6

DNA: TGTGCCAGCAGCTTGGCGGGGACTAACTTCAATGAGCAGTTCTTC
CDR3: CASSLAGTNFNEQFF
size: .
V: TRBV5-4
D: TRBD2
J: TRBJ2-1

DNA: TGTGCCAGCAGTTACTCGGTGGGGGGGGATCAGCCCCAGCATTTT
CDR3: CASSYSVGGDQPQHF
size: .
V: TRBV6-6
D: .
J: TRBJ1-5

DNA: TGTGCCAGCAGTCTGACTAGCGGCACAGATACGCAGTATTTT
CDR3: CASSLTSGTDTQYF
size: .
V: TRBV2
D: TRBD2
J: TRBJ2-3

DNA: TGTGCCAGCAGCACCAACCGGGACTACCGACCCACAGATACGCAGTATTTT
CDR3: CASSTNRDYRPTDTQYF
size: .
V: TRBV7-9
D: TRBD2
J: TRBJ2-3

DNA: TGTGCCAGCAGTCAAGTCGGCGGTGAAGAGACCCAGTACTTC
CDR3: CASSQVGGEETQYF
size: once
V: TRBV3-1/TRBV3-2
D: .
J: TRBJ2-5

DNA: TGCGCCAGCAGCCGAGGGAGTTTGGCTGAAGCTTTCTTT
CDR3: CASSRGSLAEAFF
size: .
V: TRBV10-1
D: .
J: TRBJ1-1

DNA: TGTGCCAGCACCGCGGGGGCGGCCCGATTGATCGGGGAGCAGTTCTTC
CDR3: CASTAGAARLIGEQFF
size: .
V: TRBV25-1
D: .
J: TRBJ2-1

DNA: TGTGCCACCACCAGGGATAAAGAGGGAGCTTTCTTT
CDR3: CATTRDKEGAFF
size: .
V: TRBV15
D: .
J: TRBJ1-1

DNA: TGTGCCAGTAGTATACAGGGAGCGCTCTATCAGCCCCAGCATTTT
CDR3: CASSIQGALYQPQHF
size: .
V: TRBV19
D: .
J: TRBJ1-5

DNA: TGTGCCAGCTCACCAGGGGCGGGTGAAAAACTGTTTTTT
CDR3: CASSPGAGEKLFF
size: .
V: TRBV18
D: .
J: TRBJ1-4

DNA: TGTGCCAGTAAGTCGGGACGGGGGAACACTGAAGCTTTCTTT
CDR3: CASKSGRGNTEAFF
size: .
V: TRBV19
D: .
J: TRBJ1-1

DNA: TGTGCCAGACGGGACAGGGAAGAGAAAGGCTACACCTTC
CDR3: CARRDREEKGYTF
size: .
V: TRBV2
D: TRBD1
J: TRBJ1-2

DNA: TGTGCCAGCAGTTACACAGGGGGCGCGAGGGGCTACACCTTC
CDR3: CASSYTGGARGYTF
size: .
V: TRBV5-5
D: TRBD1
J: TRBJ1-2

DNA: TGTGCCAGCAGCCTACCACCGGGACAGAACTACAATGAGCAGTTCTTC
CDR3: CASSLPPGQNYNEQFF
size: .
V: TRBV5-6
D: TRBD1
J: TRBJ2-1

DNA: TGTGCCAGCAGCCAAGATCTCGGTCCCCTCCACTTT
CDR3: CASSQDLGPLHF
size: .
V: TRBV4-2
D: .
J: TRBJ1-6

DNA: TGTGCCAGCAACCTCAGGGGGCGGGAAAAACTGTTTTTT
CDR3: CASNLRGREKLFF
size: .
V: TRBV12-3/TRBV12-4
D: TRBD1
J: TRBJ1-4

DNA: TGCGCCAGCAGTGCCGCCGGGACAGAGGCCTACGAGCAGTACTTC
CDR3: CASSAAGTEAYEQYF
size: .
V: TRBV10-1
D: TRBD1
J: TRBJ2-7

DNA: TGCAGCGTTCGAGCGACTAGCGGGGAGCAGTACTTC
CDR3: CSVRATSGEQYF
size: .
V: TRBV29-1
D: TRBD2
J: TRBJ2-7

DNA: TGTGCCAGCACCCCCCTTGGGTCTGACTCCTACGAGCAGTACTTC
CDR3: CASTPLGSDSYEQYF
size: .
V: TRBV6-5
D: .
J: TRBJ2-7

DNA: TGTGCCAGCTCACGTTCCGGGGGGGATGGCTCTGGAAACACCATATATTTT
CDR3: CASSRSGGDGSGNTIYF
size: .
V: TRBV18
D: .
J: TRBJ1-3

DNA: TGTGCCACACGGGACAGGGTATTGTATGGCTACACCTTC
CDR3: CATRDRVLYGYTF
size: .
V: TRBV19
D: TRBD1
J: TRBJ1-2

DNA: TGTGCCAGCACGAGGGCGGGGCCAGGGGAAGATGAGCAGTTCTTC
CDR3: CASTRAGPGEDEQFF
size: .
V: TRBV6-5
D: .
J: TRBJ2-1

DNA: TGTGCCAGTAGTTCTTACTTCACGGGCAGCCTCAATGAGCAGTTCTTC
CDR3: CASSSYFTGSLNEQFF
size: once
V: TRBV19
D: .
J: TRBJ2-1

DNA: TGTGCCAGCTCACCGGCGGACGAGACCCAGTACTTC
CDR3: CASSPADETQYF
size: .
V: TRBV18
D: .
J: TRBJ2-5

DNA: TGTGCCAGCAGCTTAGGGACAGGGATTCGTGAGACCCAGTACTTC
CDR3: CASSLGTGIRETQYF
size: few
V: TRBV11-2
D: TRBD1
J: TRBJ2-5

DNA: TGTGCCACCTCCAGGGGCCGAAATAATTCACCCCTCCACTTT
CDR3: CATSRGRNNSPLHF
size: .
V: TRBV5-6
D: .
J: TRBJ1-6

DNA: TGTGCCAGCAGCCTACCGAAAGGGGACGGAAATTCACCCCTCCACTTT
CDR3: CASSLPKGDGNSPLHF
size: .
V: TRBV7-4
D: .
J: TRBJ1-6